These 17 T cell receptor beta chains share one sample of origin, sequenced in a study of a mutant IDH1 vaccine in newly diagnosed glioma. Assay: immunoSEQ multiplex PCR; the TCRdb copy retains only in-frame clones and omits some. The sample has tens of thousands of clones, more than 75% seen once; the top ten hold 4%. The antigens these receptors bind are not known. Noted time point: week 23, last vaccination. The study gave 300 ug of mutant IDH1 20-mer peptide per vaccine dose, with topical imiquimod. Here the sequenced sample was PBMCs, taken from a glioma patient whose treatment included an IDH1 peptide vaccine. The receptors were sampled from a man under 40 with glioma.

This clone turned up a few times. The V call is TRBV4-1, the J call TRBJ2-7; D gene ambiguous. Looked up from germline, CDR1 is MGHRA and CDR2 is YSYEKL. The CDR3 runs 13 residues. The V end lost 1 base, the J end lost 7 bases, and 11 bases lay between the germline ends. Here the CDR3 DNA reads TGCGCCAGCAGCCAAGTTCCGAAGAGAGAGCAGTACTTC. Amino acid sequence: CASSQVPKREQYF.

CDR3 loop: CASSLYGLGTGELFF. Here the CDR3 DNA reads TGTGCCAGCAGTTTATATGGGTTAGGAACCGGGGAGCTGTTTTTT. The gene calls are TRBV27 and TRBJ2-2; no firm D call. CDR3 length equals 15 residues. Per germline, CDR1 MNHEY and CDR2 SMNVEV (reference sequence). With 1 base removed from V and 5 bases from J, the gap between germline ends came to 11 bases.

This chain connects TRBV12-5 to TRBJ1-1, with TRBD1 as a possible D gene (5 bases). The V gene's germline CDR1 is LGHNT and CDR2 FRNRAP. Trimming cost V 2 bases and J 3 bases, with 10 bases left between them. This CDR3 comprises 14 residues. This CDR3 is CASGLSVGDTEAFF. The CDR3 DNA follows: TGTGCTAGTGGTTTGTCGGTGGGGGACACTGAAGCTTTCTTT.

The chain links TRBV5-1 to TRBJ2-3, with 8 bases matching TRBD2. The CDR3 has 13 residues. V lost 8 bases to trimming and J lost 4 bases; unmatched junction nucleotides: 6. The germline CDR1 and CDR2 sequences are SGHRS and YFSETQ. CDR3 DNA: TGCGCCAGAGGAGCGGGGGAGCCAGATACGCAGTATTTT. It is translated as CARGAGEPDTQYF. The full variable domain, with the rest looked up from reference TRBV5-1 and TRBJ2-3, is KAGVTQTPRYLIKTRGQQVTLSCSPISGHRSVSWYQQTPGQGLQFLFEYFSETQRNKGNFPGRFSGRQFSNSRSEMNVSTLELGDSALYLCARGAGEPDTQYFGPGTRLTVL.

For this clone: The junction shows a germline mismatch at one end, possibly a read error. This CDR3 is also generated by other DNA sequences in the sample. The chain combines TRBV18 with TRBJ1-6; TRBD1 matches 7 bases. There are 17 residues in the CDR3. Germline V lookup: CDR1 KGHSH, CDR2 LQKENI. DNA of the CDR3: TGTGCCAGTTCACCTCGCCCTGGCAGGGGGTATAATTCACCCCTCCACTTT. It codes for CASSPRPGRGYNSPLHF.

The chain couples TRBV19 to TRBJ2-1; TRBD2 aligns across 8 bases. This CDR3 is 19 amino acids long. The J segment lost 6 bases and the V segment lost 3 bases, leaving 19 bases of the junction unmatched. CDR1 and CDR2 (germline): LNHDA, SQIVND (reference sequence). CDR3 sequence reads: CASSIPQERAGARGNEQFF. The DNA for the CDR3 is TGTGCCAGTAGTATCCCCCAAGAAAGAGCGGGGGCCCGGGGCAATGAGCAGTTCTTC.

The chain carries TRBV28 and TRBJ2-7, with D perhaps TRBD1 (5 bases). Germline V gene lookup returns CDR1 MDHEN and CDR2 SYDVKM. The CDR3 totals 17 residues. V lost 3 bases and J 6 bases, leaving 24 bases between the germline ends. In nucleotides, the CDR3 is TGTGCCAGCAGTTTCTTTAGGACCACAGGTAGAAGACCCGAGCAGTACTTC. Its protein product is CASSFFRTTGRRPEQYF.

The rearrangement links TRBV9 to TRBJ2-1; 9 bases are a match to TRBD2. Germline CDR1 SGDLS, CDR2 YYNGEE. The trim removed 0 bases at V and 6 bases at J, leaving 4 bases unmatched. The CDR3 is 15 residues long. CDR3 nucleotides: TGTGCCAGCAGCGTAGTTAGCGGGGGAGGCAATGAGCAGTTCTTC. Protein product: CASSVVSGGGNEQFF. The variable domain in full, completed from reference TRBV9 and TRBJ2-1, reads DSGVTQTPKHLITATGQRVTLRCSPRSGDLSVYWYQQSLDQGLQFLIQYYNGEERAKGNILERFSAQQFPDLHSELNLSSLELGDSALYFCASSVVSGGGNEQFFGPGTRLTVL.

The CDR3 sequence: CASSRGGNTEAFF. CDR3 bases: TGTGCCAGCTCGAGGGGGGGAAACACTGAAGCTTTCTTT. The rearrangement joins TRBV11-3 to TRBJ1-1; D perhaps matches TRBD1 (6 bases). The CDR3 has 13 residues. V dropped 8 bases and J dropped 2 bases, with 12 bases sitting between them. Germline V gene lookup returns CDR1 SGHNT and CDR2 YENEEA.

This clone has more than one count but fewer than ten. Other DNA sequences in the same sample also yield this CDR3. This chain uses TRBV18 with TRBJ1-1; tentatively, D is TRBD1 (5 bases). CDR3 length: 13 residues. V shed 3 bases and J shed 1 base, with 6 bases lying between them. Germline-derived CDR1 and CDR2 are KGHSH and LQKENI. The CDR3 sequence: CASSPGQNTEAFF. For the CDR3, the DNA is TGTGCCAGCTCACCGGGGCAGAACACTGAAGCTTTCTTT.

The genes are TRBV25-1 and TRBJ1-1; 9 bases line up with TRBD1. Germline CDR1 reads MGHDK; CDR2 reads SYGVNS. The CDR3 spans 15 residues. Unmatched junction bases numbered 5, after V lost 5 bases and J lost 1 base. The CDR3: CASSKQGAGNTEAFF. In DNA form, the CDR3 reads TGTGCCAGCAGTAAACAGGGGGCAGGGAACACTGAAGCTTTCTTT.

The rearrangement uses TRBV7-8 and TRBJ1-6; perhaps TRBD1 as D (5 bases). The CDR3 is 17 residues long. The germline V and J ends were trimmed by 5 bases and 0 bases, with 14 bases remaining between them. The germline gives CDR1 SGHVS, CDR2 FQNEAQ. The CDR3 here is CASSPFEGFSYNSPLHF. The CDR3, as DNA: TGTGCCAGCAGCCCTTTTGAGGGGTTCTCCTATAATTCACCCCTCCACTTT.

This clone appeared once. The chain is built from TRBV4-2 and TRBJ1-1; tentatively, D is TRBD1 (5 bases). The CDR3 runs 13 residues. V was cut by 2 bases and J by 8 bases, with 12 bases left in between. In germline, CDR1 is LGHNA, CDR2 YNFKEQ. The CDR3 protein is CASSQPTGDEAFF. The DNA of the CDR3 is TGTGCCAGCAGCCAACCAACAGGCGACGAAGCTTTCTTT.

This clone is judged large. The rearrangement joins TRBV25-1 to TRBJ2-2, with 9 bases aligning to TRBD1. With V trimmed by 4 bases and J by 3 bases, 0 bases remained unmatched. Germline assignment: CDR1 MGHDK and CDR2 SYGVNS. This CDR3 comprises 14 residues. The CDR3 spells CASSGQGDTGELFF. The CDR3 DNA reads TGTGCCAGCAGTGGACAGGGGGACACCGGGGAGCTGTTTTTT. The variable domain in full, with the rest retrieved from reference TRBV25-1 and TRBJ2-2, is EADIYQTPRYLVIGTGKKITLECSQTMGHDKMYWYQQDPGMELHLIHYSYGVNSTEKGDLSSESTVSRIRTEHFPLTLESARPSHTSQYLCASSGQGDTGELFFGEGSRLTVL.

This sequence joins TRBV10-3 and TRBJ2-7; 7 nucleotides match TRBD2. V was pared by 0 bases and J by 6 bases, with 11 bases of the junction left unmatched. CDR3 size: 16 residues. CDR1 and CDR2 (germline): ENHRY, SYGVKD. This CDR3 is CAISESGGLGSSEQYF. CDR3 nucleotide sequence: TGTGCCATCAGTGAGTCGGGGGGGTTGGGGTCGAGCGAGCAGTACTTC.

The chain joins TRBV7-9 to TRBJ2-7, with 7 bases aligning to TRBD2. The CDR3 spans 14 residues. Trimming removed 4 bases from V and 1 base from J; junction bases left unmatched: 4. Germline V gene lookup returns CDR1 SEHNR and CDR2 FQNEAQ (reference sequence). In DNA form, the CDR3 reads TGTGCCAGCAGCTCCCGGACTAGTTCCTACGAGCAGTACTTC. This translates into CASSSRTSSYEQYF.

This rearrangement joins TRBV7-9 to TRBJ1-1, with a tentative D call TRBD1 (6 bases). V gave up 1 base and J gave up 3 bases, with 18 bases separating them. Germline V gives CDR1 SEHNR, CDR2 FQNEAQ (reference sequence). There are 17 residues in the CDR3. In nucleotides, the CDR3 is TGTGCCAGCAGCTTAGTCCGACAGGCGGCTGTGGACACTGAAGCTTTCTTT. This sequence encodes CASSLVRQAAVDTEAFF.